A single T cell receptor beta chain is shown here with its context. This sample was taken from a study of blood T cell repertoires in COVID-19. The V end lost 2 bases, the J end lost 0 bases, and 20 bases lay between the germline ends. Looked up from germline, CDR1 is LNHDA and CDR2 is SQIVND (reference sequence). The CDR3 is made up of 20 amino acids. TCRdb's table, derived via immunoSEQ multiplex PCR, lists solely in-frame clones and lacks some. The sample includes about 26,000 clones, around 92% seen only once; the top ten take approximately 3%. The receptor was derived from a human donor in a cohort sampled during active COVID-19. The chain recombines TRBV19 with TRBJ2-6; TRBD1 is a possible D gene (6 bases). Sequenced: peripheral blood. CDR3 DNA sequence: TGTGCCAGTAGTATAAGGCGTGTCGGACAGTCATACTCTGGGGCCAACGTCCTGACTTTC. It codes for CASSIRRVGQSYSGANVLTF.